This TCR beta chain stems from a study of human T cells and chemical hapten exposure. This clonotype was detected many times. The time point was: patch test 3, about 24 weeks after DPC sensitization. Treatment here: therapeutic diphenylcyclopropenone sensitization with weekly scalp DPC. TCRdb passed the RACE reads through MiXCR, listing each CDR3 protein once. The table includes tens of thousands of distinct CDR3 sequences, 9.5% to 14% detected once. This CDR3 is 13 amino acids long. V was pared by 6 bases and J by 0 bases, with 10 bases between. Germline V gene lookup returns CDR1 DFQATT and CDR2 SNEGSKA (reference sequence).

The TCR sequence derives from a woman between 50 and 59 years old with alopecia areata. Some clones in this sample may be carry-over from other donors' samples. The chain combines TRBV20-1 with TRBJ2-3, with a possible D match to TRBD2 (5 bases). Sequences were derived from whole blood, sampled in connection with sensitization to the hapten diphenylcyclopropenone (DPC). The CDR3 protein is CSAAGGSTDTQYF. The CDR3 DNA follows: TGCAGTGCCGCGGGCGGTAGCACAGATACGCAGTATTTT.